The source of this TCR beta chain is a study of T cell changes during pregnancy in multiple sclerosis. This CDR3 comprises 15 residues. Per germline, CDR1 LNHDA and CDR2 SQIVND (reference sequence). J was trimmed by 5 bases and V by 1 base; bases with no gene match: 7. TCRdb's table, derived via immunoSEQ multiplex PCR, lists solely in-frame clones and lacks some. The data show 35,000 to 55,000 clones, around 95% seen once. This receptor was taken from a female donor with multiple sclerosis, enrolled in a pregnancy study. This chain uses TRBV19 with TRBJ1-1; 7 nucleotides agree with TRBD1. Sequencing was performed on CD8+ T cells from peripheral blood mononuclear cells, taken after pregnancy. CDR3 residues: CASSIGPPGGTEAFF. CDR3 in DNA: TGTGCCAGTAGTATAGGCCCACCAGGGGGTACTGAAGCTTTCTTT.